A selection of T cell receptor beta chains follows, all from one sample in a study of control samples from healthy donors and cancer patients. Some clones are missing from TCRdb's copy, which holds only in-frame ones; the method was immunoSEQ multiplex PCR. The table records roughly 370,000 clones, 80% to 95% of them present only once. The sample comprised PBMCs. The receptors were gathered from a middle-aged man with head and neck cancer. Both conserved end residues are part of each CDR3. D genes are given only for firm matches. Clone size appears in some rows only: once, few, many, or a class for an expanded clone.

TRBJ1-6	-	-	TRBV20-1	CSASSGNSPLHF	TGCAGTGCTAGTTCCGGGAATTCACCCCTCCACTTT
TRBJ2-1	TRBD2	-	TRBV18	CASSPSSSGHEQFF	TGTGCCAGCTCACCTTCATCTAGCGGTCATGAGCAGTTCTTC
TRBJ2-7	-	-	TRBV5-1	CASSLDSGWAYEQYF	TGCGCCAGCAGCTTGGATTCGGGGTGGGCCTACGAGCAGTACTTC
TRBJ1-5	TRBD1	-	TRBV9	CASSYSDRGNQPQHF	TGTGCCAGCAGCTATTCGGACAGGGGCAATCAGCCCCAGCATTTT
TRBJ2-7	-	-	TRBV7-2	CASSPHYGGSSYEQYF	TGTGCCAGCAGCCCCCATTACGGTGGGAGCTCCTACGAGCAGTACTTC
TRBJ2-6	-	-	TRBV5-5	CASSLAAGASGANVLTF	TGTGCCAGCAGCCTTGCGGCGGGGGCCAGTGGGGCCAACGTCCTGACTTTC
TRBJ2-1	-	-	TRBV7-2	CASSLLSGRVVYNEQFF	TGTGCCAGCAGCTTACTCTCTGGCCGCGTCGTGTACAATGAGCAGTTCTTC
TRBJ1-1	-	-	TRBV3-1/TRBV3-2	CASSSSLNTEAFF	TGTGCCAGCAGCAGTTCGCTGAACACTGAAGCTTTCTTT
TRBJ2-3	-	-	TRBV7-6	CASSLLGRWETDTQYF	TGTGCCAGCAGCTTATTAGGCAGGTGGGAAACAGATACGCAGTATTTT
TRBJ1-2	TRBD1	once	TRBV12-3/TRBV12-4	CASSPDRVYGYTF	TGTGCCAGCAGTCCCGACAGGGTTTATGGCTACACCTTC
TRBJ2-1	TRBD2	-	TRBV19	CASSIFAGVGYNEQFF	TGTGCCAGTAGTATATTTGCGGGAGTCGGGTACAATGAGCAGTTCTTC
TRBJ2-3	-	-	TRBV5-1	CASSSYPRDTQYF	TGCGCCAGCAGCTCGTACCCCCGGGATACGCAGTATTTT
TRBJ2-5	-	-	TRBV5-1	CASSQFLIAETQYF	TGCGCCAGCAGCCAGTTTTTGATTGCAGAGACCCAGTACTTC
TRBJ1-4	-	-	TRBV30	CASNQDTGDEKLFF	TGTGCCAGTAACCAGGACACTGGCGATGAAAAACTGTTTTTT
TRBJ1-6	-	-	TRBV28	CASSRDAERNSPLHF	TGTGCCAGCAGCCGGGATGCAGAAAGGAATTCACCCCTCCACTTT
TRBJ2-5	TRBD1	-	TRBV2	CASSTGTGGGRRETQYF	TGTGCCAGCAGCACCGGGACAGGGGGTGGGCGGAGGGAGACCCAGTACTTC
TRBJ1-2	TRBD1	-	TRBV10-3	CAITQDRSYGYTF	TGTGCCATCACCCAGGACAGGAGCTATGGCTACACCTTC
TRBJ1-6	-	-	TRBV5-1	CASSNRSSYNSPLHF	TGCGCCAGCAGTAACAGAAGCTCCTATAATTCACCCCTCCACTTT
TRBJ2-3	-	-	TRBV19	CASSILPPTAADTQYF	TGTGCCAGTAGTATCCTTCCCCCGACAGCAGCAGATACGCAGTATTTT
TRBJ1-1	-	-	TRBV2	CASSGLAGGHTEAFF	TGTGCCAGCAGTGGGCTGGCGGGGGGGCACACTGAAGCTTTCTTT
TRBJ2-7	-	-	TRBV4-1	CASSHGGDSSYEQYF	TGCGCCAGCAGTCACGGAGGGGACAGCTCCTACGAGCAGTACTTC
TRBJ2-1	-	-	TRBV5-1	CASSFGQSGGNEQFF	TGCGCCAGCAGTTTTGGACAGAGTGGGGGGAATGAGCAGTTCTTC
TRBJ2-2	-	-	TRBV28	CASSYPHGELFF	TGTGCCAGCAGTTACCCCCACGGGGAGCTGTTTTTT
TRBJ1-2	TRBD1	-	TRBV6-6	CASSFPGQGNYGYTF	TGTGCCAGCAGTTTCCCGGGACAGGGGAACTATGGCTACACCTTC
TRBJ2-5	TRBD1	few	TRBV7-8	CASSRTGRETQYF	TGTGCCAGCAGCCGGACAGGGAGAGAGACCCAGTACTTC
TRBJ2-2	-	-	TRBV19	CASSQVGVNTGELFF	TGTGCCAGTAGTCAGGTGGGGGTGAACACCGGGGAGCTGTTTTTT